This T cell receptor (beta chain) was sequenced for a study of regulatory dendritic cells for organ transplantation. CFSE-labeled sorted T cells met regulatory or mature dendritic cells for four to five days. V lost 8 bases to trimming and J lost 0 bases, with 19 bases between them. This CDR3 comprises 17 residues. Looked up from germline, CDR1 is LNHNV and CDR2 is YYDKDF (reference sequence). Only in-frame clones appear in the TCRdb table, and some are missing; sequencing was by immunoSEQ multiplex PCR. The sample contains over 8,000 clones, more than 70% of which appear only once. In regard to this clone: The antigen remains unidentified.

V usage is TRBV15 and J usage is TRBJ2-2, with D tentatively TRBD1 (6 bases). The sample was memory CD4+ T cells from blood cultured with dendritic cells. Stated subset: CD45RO+ memory T cells. The clonotype originates from a human donor in good health. This chain's CDR3 is CATELTQGDANTGELFF. The CDR3, as DNA: TGTGCCACCGAGTTAACACAGGGAGACGCGAACACCGGGGAGCTGTTTTTT.